This T cell receptor (beta chain) was obtained from a study of cytomegalovirus exposure and HLA in healthy donors. Study in general: The early release's HLA-typed donors yielded tens of millions of unique TCRs. Study-level results: No immune exposure information besides CMV serostatus was available.

The CDR3 has 14 residues. Trimming pared 0 bases from V and 3 bases from J, leaving 8 bases between. Per germline, CDR1 LNHNV and CDR2 YYDKDF (reference sequence). Concerning this clone: The antigen is unknown.

13 Jbeta primers and 60 Vbeta primers were used for the PCR. Repertoires were generated with immunoSEQ multiplex PCR, while TCRdb's copy carries only in-frame clones and drops some. Of under 90,000 clones listed, approximately 71% are singletons. The TCR was taken from a man aged 40-49 years in good health and CMV-seronegative. Sequenced material: PBMCs. The chain joins TRBV15 to TRBJ1-2; the D gene is possibly TRBD1 (6 bases). This chain's CDR3 is CATSRDGGYYGYTF. In DNA, the CDR3 is TGTGCCACCAGCAGAGATGGGGGCTACTATGGCTACACCTTC. Based on the CDR3 plus reference TRBV15 and TRBJ1-2, the full variable domain is DAMVIQNPRYQVTQFGKPVTLSCSQTLNHNVMYWYQQKSSQAPKLLFHYYDKDFNNEADTPDNFQSRRPNTSFCFLDIRSPGLGDTAMYLCATSRDGGYYGYTFGSGTRLTVV.